This T cell receptor beta chain was identified during a study of blood T cell repertoires in COVID-19. Overall study context: Acute and convalescent COVID-19 specimens originated in the United States, Italy and Spain. Nucleic acid was either cDNA or gDNA, and it came from T cells, B-cell-depleted T cells, or PBMCs.

Sequenced by immunoSEQ multiplex PCR; TCRdb stores in-frame clones only, minus some. The sample shows around 13,000 clones, 88% of them seen only once. This CDR3 spans 16 amino acids. The germline V gene has CDR1 SGHRS and CDR2 YFSETQ. Unmatched junction bases numbered 9, after V lost 0 bases and J lost 9 bases. This clonotype was sampled from a human donor in a cohort sampled during active COVID-19. Sample: peripheral blood. This chain uses TRBV5-1 with TRBJ2-1, with TRBD1 matching 10 bases. The CDR3 DNA reads as TGCGCCAGCAGCTTGGCTTCCCGACAGGGGGCAGGTGAGCAGTTCTTC. This codes for CASSLASRQGAGEQFF.